A selection of T cell receptor beta chains follows, all from one sample in a study of T cell responses to AZD1222 COVID-19 vaccine. Profiling relied on immunoSEQ multiplex PCR, and the TCRdb table lists in-frame clones only, not all of them. This sample carries around 92,000 clones, 86% of them seen once, and the ten largest clones take roughly a tenth. This sample comprised peripheral blood, obtained on day 0 of AZD1222 vaccination. The receptors here all came from an adult in good health. Both conserved end residues are part of each CDR3. Fields, in order: V gene, J gene, CDR3 length, CDR3 protein.

TRBV5-1,TRBJ1-2,17,CASSPDPRVGSSYGYTF
TRBV19,TRBJ1-6,15,CASSTRDSYNSPLHF
TRBV7-3,TRBJ2-1,17,CASSLTSGRSSYNEQFF
TRBV28,TRBJ2-7,17,CASRPLTGLPAVYEQYF
TRBV6-1,TRBJ2-3,17,CASSEGRLAGFTDTQYF
TRBV30,TRBJ2-2,15,CAWSVGAWNTGELFF
TRBV1,TRBJ2-3,20,CTSSQDSESGHPGSGDTQYF
TRBV10-1,TRBJ2-5,14,CASSESGTGETQYF
TRBV4-1,TRBJ2-7,16,CASSQDMAGGRYEQYF
TRBV5-1,TRBJ1-1,13,CASSLSLDRVQFF
TRBV29-1,TRBJ1-2,11,CSVEAGFGYTF
TRBV11-2,TRBJ2-7,16,CASSFRSDSGSYEQYF
TRBV6-5,TRBJ1-2,13,CASNAGQGRSYTF
TRBV15,TRBJ1-6,13,CATSSLEYSPLHF
TRBV7-2,TRBJ2-1,12,CASRQGTHEQFF
TRBV19,TRBJ1-5,17,CASSKVGTGTRNQPQHF
TRBV6-5,TRBJ2-5,13,CASTDRVRETQYF
TRBV11-2,TRBJ1-1,13,CASSSGGYAEAFF
TRBV6-1,TRBJ1-4,14,CASSEGGSREKLFF
TRBV28,TRBJ2-7,13,CASSLLTPGEQYF
TRBV19,TRBJ1-4,14,CASSWDNANEKLFF
TRBV28,TRBJ2-1,11,CASSSFYEQFF
TRBV2,TRBJ2-4,16,CASSESESRGKNIQYF
TRBV5-1,TRBJ1-2,12,CASSGVGYGYTF
TRBV19,TRBJ2-3,21,CASSKRPRLAGVIVPTDTQYF